These 5 T cell receptor beta chains originate from one sample sequenced in a study of early T cells in non-severe SARS-CoV-2 infection. TCRdb called the 5' RACE reads again in MiXCR, with one record for every CDR3 protein. The table records 35,000 to 40,000 distinct CDR3 sequences, roughly 5% of them present only once. Specimen: whole blood. These receptors were taken from an adult who was a healthcare worker with PCR-confirmed SARS-CoV-2 infection or an uninfected control (not recorded which).

This clonotype appeared many times. The chain couples TRBV6-1 to TRBJ1-2; 7 bases are shared with TRBD1. The J segment lost 7 bases and the V segment lost 8 bases, leaving 19 bases of the junction unmatched. CDR3 length equals 16 residues. Looked up from germline, CDR1 is MNHNS and CDR2 is SASEGT. The CDR3 sequence: CASSAGGAQLVSGYTF. The DNA for the CDR3 is TGTGCCAGCTCGGCAGGGGGGGCGCAGCTAGTAAGTGGCTACACCTTC.

This clonotype was seen more than once but under ten times. The J gene is TRBJ2-1, the V gene TRBV6-6; TRBD2 agrees at 8 bases. With V trimmed by 0 bases and J by 15 bases, 16 bases remained unmatched. CDR1 MNHNY and CDR2 SVGAGI come from the germline V gene (reference sequence). The CDR3 totals 16 residues. The CDR3: CASSYSQGSGGAWRFF. The CDR3 DNA follows: TGTGCCAGCAGTTACTCCCAGGGGAGCGGGGGCGCCTGGCGGTTCTTC.

In its sample, this clonotype was seen a few times. The V call is TRBV23-1, the J call TRBJ2-1; D ambiguous. TRBV23-1 qualifies as an ORF whose function is uncertain. This CDR3 is 14 amino acids long. The CDR3 protein is CGVPRWCFYNEQFF. In DNA form, the CDR3 reads TGCGGAGTCCCCCGTTGGTGTTTCTACAATGAGCAGTTCTTC.

This clonotype was counted many times. The chain couples TRBV12-3 or TRBV12-4 to TRBJ2-1; D remains unclear. V was pared by 2 bases and J by 14 bases, with 10 bases between. The CDR3 is 11 residues long. The CDR3: CASSLKGWKFF. The CDR3 nucleotides read TGTGCCAGCAGTTTAAAGGGTTGGAAGTTCTTC.

This clonotype was detected only a few times. The V gene is TRBV4-2, the J gene TRBJ2-5, with D perhaps TRBD1 (5 bases). Trimming removed 6 bases at V and 5 bases at J, with 22 bases between. Germline assignment: CDR1 LGHNA and CDR2 YNFKEQ. The CDR3 sequence is 16 residues long. CDR3 region: CASRPGYTDHGETQYF. The DNA for the CDR3 is TGTGCCAGCAGACCAGGGTACACGGATCATGGGGAGACCCAGTACTTC.